The 20 T cell receptor beta chains below all came from one sample that was sequenced in a study of cytomegalovirus exposure and HLA in healthy donors. Both 60 Vbeta primers and 13 Jbeta primers went into the PCR. The repertoire was sequenced with immunoSEQ multiplex PCR; TCRdb's copy has only in-frame clones and lacks some. The sample records 95,000 to 150,000 clones, about 62% being singletons. Specimen: PBMCs. The source is a woman aged 40-49 years in good health and CMV-seropositive.

The chain recombines TRBV27 with TRBJ2-5, with 7 bases matching TRBD2. CDR1 MNHEY and CDR2 SMNVEV come from the germline V gene (reference sequence). The CDR3 consists of 15 residues. Losses at the gene ends were 2 bases for V and 5 bases for J; bases not matched to a gene: 8. Here the CDR3 reads CASSLGSGIWETQYF. The CDR3 coding sequence is TGTGCCAGCAGTTTAGGGAGCGGGATATGGGAGACCCAGTACTTC.

The rearrangement joins TRBV10-1 to TRBJ2-2, with D hard to call. The germline V gene encodes CDR1 WNHNN and CDR2 SYGVQD (reference sequence). This CDR3 comprises 15 residues. The germline V and J ends were trimmed by 4 bases and 1 base, with 10 bases remaining between them. The CDR3 DNA reads as TGCGCCAGCAGTGCCGGGTGGATGAACACCGGGGAGCTGTTTTTT. Its protein product is CASSAGWMNTGELFF.

J is TRBJ2-1 and V is TRBV5-1, with TRBD2 matching 12 bases. Looked up from germline, CDR1 is SGHRS and CDR2 is YFSETQ. V lost 0 bases, J lost 1 base, and 2 bases stayed unmatched. This CDR3 has 17 amino acids. CDR3 in amino acids: CASSLGLAGASYNEQFF. For the CDR3, the DNA is TGCGCCAGCAGCTTGGGACTAGCGGGAGCTTCCTACAATGAGCAGTTCTTC.

This chain uses TRBV7-9 with TRBJ2-7, with D possibly being TRBD1 (7 bases). The ends were cut back, 5 bases at V and 5 bases at J, with 10 bases in the middle. This CDR3 has 12 amino acids. From germline, CDR1 is SEHNR and CDR2 FQNEAQ (reference sequence). CDR3 sequence reads: CASSPRGDEQYF. In DNA form, the CDR3 reads TGTGCCAGCAGCCCCAGGGGGGACGAGCAGTACTTC.

Worth noting for this clone: Other DNA sequences in the same sample also yield this CDR3. V gene TRBV5-6 combines with J gene TRBJ1-1; unclear D gene. The CDR3 has 13 residues. Per the germline V gene, CDR1 is SGHDT and CDR2 is YYEEEE. Trimming removed 0 bases from V and 1 base from J, with 4 bases in between. As DNA, the CDR3 is TGTGCCAGCAGCTTGGGCGGGAACACTGAAGCTTTCTTT. Its protein is CASSLGGNTEAFF.

The rearrangement uses TRBV6-1 and TRBJ2-3; no clear D gene. From germline, CDR1 is MNHNS and CDR2 SASEGT. V lost 2 bases, J lost 0 bases, and 12 bases lay in between. CDR3 length: 16 amino acids. CDR3 DNA: TGTGCCAGCAGTGAACGAGGCGCAACTAGCACAGATACGCAGTATTTT. Its translation is CASSERGATSTDTQYF.

V and J are TRBV6-1 and TRBJ1-2, with TRBD1 as a possible D gene (6 bases). V shed 3 bases and J shed 2 bases, with 13 bases lying between them. CDR3 size: 15 residues. Germline V CDR1 and CDR2: MNHNS, SASEGT. This chain's CDR3 is CASSDHRAGNYGYTF. The CDR3 DNA follows: TGTGCCAGCAGTGACCACAGGGCCGGGAACTATGGCTACACCTTC.

The chain combines TRBV7-8 with TRBJ2-7; D may be TRBD2 (7 bases). This CDR3 spans 14 amino acids. Germline-derived CDR1 and CDR2 are SGHVS and FQNEAQ. Trimming pared 5 bases from V and 6 bases from J, leaving 17 bases between. The CDR3 DNA is TGTGCCAGCAGCCCCGGGGGGCTAGTAGGCGAGCAGTACTTC. Amino acid sequence: CASSPGGLVGEQYF.

The chain combines TRBV4-1 with TRBJ1-5, with D uncertain. V was pared by 0 bases and J by 2 bases, with 11 bases between. CDR3 size: 16 residues. Germline lookup yields CDR1 MGHRA and CDR2 YSYEKL. CDR3 loop: CASSQESGSGNQPQHF. The CDR3 region has the DNA TGCGCCAGCAGCCAAGAGTCGGGGTCGGGCAATCAGCCCCAGCATTTT.

This clone has just a few counts. V is TRBV19 and J is TRBJ1-5; D is unresolved. The CDR3 totals 14 residues. V lost 4 bases, J lost 4 bases, and 11 bases lay in between. Germline CDR1 reads LNHDA; CDR2 reads SQIVND (reference sequence). CDR3 sequence: CASSTAGRNQPQHF. CDR3 coding DNA: TGTGCCAGTAGTACCGCGGGCCGAAATCAGCCCCAGCATTTT.

The chain is built from TRBV19 and TRBJ2-2; 7 bases align to TRBD1. J was trimmed by 6 bases and V by 3 bases; bases with no gene match: 4. The CDR3 runs to 14 residues. Germline V gene sequence: CDR1 LNHDA, CDR2 SQIVND (reference sequence). This CDR3 is CASSIYRGPGELFF. DNA for the CDR3: TGTGCCAGTAGTATTTACAGGGGTCCCGGGGAGCTGTTTTTT.

This chain connects TRBV19 to TRBJ2-7, with D maybe TRBD2 (6 bases). Germline CDR1 reads LNHDA; CDR2 reads SQIVND (reference sequence). CDR3 length: 15 amino acids. Deletions cut 5 bases from V and 0 bases from J, with 14 bases between. The CDR3 region is CASSESGHSSYEQYF. CDR3 sequence (DNA): TGTGCCAGTAGTGAAAGCGGGCACTCCTCCTACGAGCAGTACTTC.

This chain connects TRBV11-2 to TRBJ2-7; D call uncertain. This CDR3 spans 14 amino acids. Trimming took 6 bases from V and 0 from J, leaving 12 bases between them. Germline-derived CDR1 and CDR2 are SGHAT and FQNNGV. The CDR3 nucleotides read TGTGCCAGCAGACGACTCTCCAGCTCCTACGAGCAGTACTTC. Protein product: CASRRLSSSYEQYF.

As DNA, the CDR3 is TGTGCCAGTAGTAGGGGAGGGAGGGCCCTAGAGACCCAGTACTTC. Protein: CASSRGGRALETQYF. The chain uses TRBV19 and TRBJ2-5; 7 positions match TRBD2. The CDR3 is made up of 15 amino acids. Germline V gene lookup returns CDR1 LNHDA and CDR2 SQIVND (reference sequence). Trimming at V came to 4 bases and at J to 4 bases, leaving 9 bases not matched to a gene.

This chain uses TRBV5-1 with TRBJ1-2; D is perhaps TRBD1 (6 bases). Germline assignment: CDR1 SGHRS and CDR2 YFSETQ. The CDR3 has 13 amino acids. V dropped 4 bases and J dropped 5 bases, with 12 bases sitting between them. For the CDR3, the DNA is TGCGCCAGCAGCCCAGGCGGACAGTATGGCTACACCTTC. Translation: CASSPGGQYGYTF.

This chain connects TRBV28 to TRBJ2-4; possibly TRBD1 for D (5 bases). The CDR3 has 17 amino acids. Germline V gene sequence: CDR1 MDHEN, CDR2 SYDVKM. V lost 5 bases to trimming and J lost 0 bases, with 17 bases between them. Here the CDR3 DNA reads TGTGCCAGCAGTGACTTTCAGGGTACTCTAGCCAAAAACATTCAGTACTTC. Protein product: CASSDFQGTLAKNIQYF.

The chain recombines TRBV6-5 with TRBJ2-7, with TRBD2 matching over 7 bases. The ends lost 8 bases at V and 12 bases at J; junction bases unmatched: 13. CDR3 length: 12 amino acids. Germline loops: CDR1 MNHEY, CDR2 SVGAGI. This chain's CDR3 is CASGDYRRGAYF. The CDR3 DNA is TGTGCCAGCGGGGACTACCGCCGGGGTGCGTACTTC.

The chain links TRBV5-4 to TRBJ2-2; D not resolved. V was shortened by 0 bases and J by 7 bases, with 13 bases between the two germline ends. Germline CDR1 and CDR2: SGHNT and YYREEE (reference sequence). The CDR3 loop spans 15 amino acids. For the CDR3, the DNA is TGTGCCAGCAGCTTGGCCTACCCAAGAGACGGGGAGCTGTTTTTT. Translation: CASSLAYPRDGELFF.

Comment on this clone: The germline gene is not matched at one end of the junction; a read error may be the cause. The chain is built from TRBV7-9 and TRBJ1-5; 10 bases line up with TRBD1. The length of the CDR3 is 14 residues. Germline CDR1 is SEHNR and CDR2 is FQNEAQ (reference sequence). The CDR3 DNA follows: TGTGCCAGCAGCCCGACAGGGGGCGGGCAGCGCCAGCATTTT. Its translation is CASSPTGGGQRQHF. Drawing the rest from reference TRBV7-9 and TRBJ1-5, the complete variable domain is DTGVSQNPRHKITKRGQNVTFRCDPISEHNRLYWYRQTLGQGPEFLTYFQNEAQLEKSRLLSDRFSAERPKGSFSTLEIQRTEQGDSAMYLCASSPTGGGQRQHFGDGTRLSIL.

The chain is built from TRBV19 and TRBJ1-4; TRBD1 might be the D (6 bases). The V gene's germline CDR1 is LNHDA and CDR2 SQIVND (reference sequence). The V gene lost 3 bases and the J gene lost 0 bases, with 8 bases spanning the gap. CDR3 length equals 15 residues. The CDR3 spells CASSMGQATNEKLFF. The CDR3 nucleotides are TGTGCCAGTAGTATGGGACAAGCAACTAATGAAAAACTGTTTTTT.